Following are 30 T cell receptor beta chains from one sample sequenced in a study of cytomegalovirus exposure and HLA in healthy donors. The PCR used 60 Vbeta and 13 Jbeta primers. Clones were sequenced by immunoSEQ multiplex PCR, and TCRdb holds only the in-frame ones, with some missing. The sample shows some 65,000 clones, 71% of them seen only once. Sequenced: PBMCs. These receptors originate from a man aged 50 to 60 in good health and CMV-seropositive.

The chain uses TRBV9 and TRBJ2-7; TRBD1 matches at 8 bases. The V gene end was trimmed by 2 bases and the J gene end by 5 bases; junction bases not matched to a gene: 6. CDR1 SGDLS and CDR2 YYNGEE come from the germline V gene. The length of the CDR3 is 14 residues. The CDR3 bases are TGTGCCAGCAGCGTGGGGACAGGTTCAGACGAGCAGTACTTC. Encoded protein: CASSVGTGSDEQYF.

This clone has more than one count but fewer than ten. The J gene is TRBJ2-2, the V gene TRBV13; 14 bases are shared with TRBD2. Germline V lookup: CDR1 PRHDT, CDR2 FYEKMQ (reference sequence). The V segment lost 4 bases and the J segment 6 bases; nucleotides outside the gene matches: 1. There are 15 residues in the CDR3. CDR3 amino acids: CASSWGLAGAGELFF. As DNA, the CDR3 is TGTGCCAGCAGCTGGGGACTAGCGGGAGCCGGGGAGCTGTTTTTT.

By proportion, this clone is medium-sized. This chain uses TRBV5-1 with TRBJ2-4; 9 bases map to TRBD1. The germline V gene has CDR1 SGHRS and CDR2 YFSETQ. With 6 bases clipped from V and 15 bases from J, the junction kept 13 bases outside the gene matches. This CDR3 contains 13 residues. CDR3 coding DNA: TGCGCCAGCACTTGGGACAGGGAACGATTATGGTACTTC. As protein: CASTWDRERLWYF.

The CDR3, as DNA: TGTGCCACCACGGAGGGGACAGCTACCGGGGAGCTGTTTTTT. Its protein product is CATTEGTATGELFF. This chain links TRBV5-6 with TRBJ2-2, with a weak D call TRBD1 (7 bases). The CDR3 totals 14 residues. V dropped 9 bases and J dropped 5 bases, with 17 bases sitting between them. CDR1 SGHDT and CDR2 YYEEEE come from the germline V gene.

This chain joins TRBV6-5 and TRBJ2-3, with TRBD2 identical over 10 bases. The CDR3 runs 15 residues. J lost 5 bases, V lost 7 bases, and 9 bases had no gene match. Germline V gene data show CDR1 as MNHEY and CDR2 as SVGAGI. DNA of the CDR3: TGTGCCAGCAAAAACCAGGGACTAGCGAAAGATACGCAGTATTTT. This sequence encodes CASKNQGLAKDTQYF.

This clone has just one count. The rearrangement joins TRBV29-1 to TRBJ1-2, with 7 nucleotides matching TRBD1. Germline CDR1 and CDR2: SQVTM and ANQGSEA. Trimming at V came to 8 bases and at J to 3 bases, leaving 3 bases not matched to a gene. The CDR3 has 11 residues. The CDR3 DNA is TGCAGCCTCGGACAGGACTATGGCTACACCTTC. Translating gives CSLGQDYGYTF.

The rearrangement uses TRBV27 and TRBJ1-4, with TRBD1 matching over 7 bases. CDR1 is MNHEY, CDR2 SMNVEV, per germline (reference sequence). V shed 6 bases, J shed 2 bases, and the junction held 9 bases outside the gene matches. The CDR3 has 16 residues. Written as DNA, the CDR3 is TGTGCCAGCAGCCTGACAGGGCGGCGTACTAATGAAAAACTGTTTTTT. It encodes CASSLTGRRTNEKLFF.

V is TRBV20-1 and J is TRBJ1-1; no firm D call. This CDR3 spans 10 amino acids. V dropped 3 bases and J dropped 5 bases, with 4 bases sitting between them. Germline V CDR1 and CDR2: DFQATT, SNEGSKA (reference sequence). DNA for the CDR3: TGCAGTGCTAGTATGACTGAAGCTTTCTTT. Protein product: CSASMTEAFF.

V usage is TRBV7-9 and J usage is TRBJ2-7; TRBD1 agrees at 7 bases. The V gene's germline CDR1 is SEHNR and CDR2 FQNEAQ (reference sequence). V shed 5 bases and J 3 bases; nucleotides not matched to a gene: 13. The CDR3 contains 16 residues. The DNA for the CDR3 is TGTGCCAGCAGCCCCCCGGTCAGACAGGGAATCTACGAGCAGTACTTC. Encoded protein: CASSPPVRQGIYEQYF. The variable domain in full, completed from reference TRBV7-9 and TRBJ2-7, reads DTGVSQNPRHKITKRGQNVTFRCDPISEHNRLYWYRQTLGQGPEFLTYFQNEAQLEKSRLLSDRFSAERPKGSFSTLEIQRTEQGDSAMYLCASSPPVRQGIYEQYFGPGTRLTVT.

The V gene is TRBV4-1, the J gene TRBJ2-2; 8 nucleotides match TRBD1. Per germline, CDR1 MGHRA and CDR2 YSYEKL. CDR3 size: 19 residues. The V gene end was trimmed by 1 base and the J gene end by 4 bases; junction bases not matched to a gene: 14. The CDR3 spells CASSQGGTGLVLGTGELFF. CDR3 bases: TGCGCCAGCAGCCAAGGGGGGACAGGATTAGTTCTCGGCACCGGGGAGCTGTTTTTT.

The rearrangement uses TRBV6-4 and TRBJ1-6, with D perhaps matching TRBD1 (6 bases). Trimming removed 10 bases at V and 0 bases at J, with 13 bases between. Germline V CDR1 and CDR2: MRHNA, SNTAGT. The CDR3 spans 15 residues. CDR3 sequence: CATRTESSYNSPLHF. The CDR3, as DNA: TGTGCCACCCGGACAGAGAGCTCCTATAATTCACCCCTCCACTTT.

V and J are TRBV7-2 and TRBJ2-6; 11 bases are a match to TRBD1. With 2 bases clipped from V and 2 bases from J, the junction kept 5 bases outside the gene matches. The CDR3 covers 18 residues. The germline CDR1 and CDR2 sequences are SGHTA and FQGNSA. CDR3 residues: CASSLSLGQGAGANVLTF. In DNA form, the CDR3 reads TGTGCCAGCAGCTTAAGTTTGGGACAGGGGGCTGGGGCCAACGTCCTGACTTTC.

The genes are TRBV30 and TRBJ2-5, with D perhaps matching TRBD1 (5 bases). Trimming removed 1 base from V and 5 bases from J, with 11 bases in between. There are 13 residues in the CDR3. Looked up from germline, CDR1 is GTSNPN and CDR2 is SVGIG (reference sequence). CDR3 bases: TGTGCCTGGAGTGGGGGCAGGTACGAGACCCAGTACTTC. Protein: CAWSGGRYETQYF.

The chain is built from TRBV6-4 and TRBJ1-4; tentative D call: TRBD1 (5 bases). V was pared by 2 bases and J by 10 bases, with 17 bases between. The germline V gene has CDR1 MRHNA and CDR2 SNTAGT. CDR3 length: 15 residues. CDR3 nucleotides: TGTGCCAGCAGTGACGGATTGGAGGGGTCGGGAAAACTGTTTTTT. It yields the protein CASSDGLEGSGKLFF.

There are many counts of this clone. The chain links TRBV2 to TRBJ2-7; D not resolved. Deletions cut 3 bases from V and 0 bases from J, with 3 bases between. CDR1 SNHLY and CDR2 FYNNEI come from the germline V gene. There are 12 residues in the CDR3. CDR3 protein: CASSDSSYEQYF. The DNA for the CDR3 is TGTGCCAGCAGTGACAGCTCCTACGAGCAGTACTTC.

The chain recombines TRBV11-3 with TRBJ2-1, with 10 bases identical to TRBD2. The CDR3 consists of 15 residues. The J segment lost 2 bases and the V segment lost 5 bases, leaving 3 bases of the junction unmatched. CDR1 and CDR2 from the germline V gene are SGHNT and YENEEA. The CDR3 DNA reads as TGTGCCAGCAGCCCTAGCGGGAGCGCCTACAATGAGCAGTTCTTC. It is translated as CASSPSGSAYNEQFF.

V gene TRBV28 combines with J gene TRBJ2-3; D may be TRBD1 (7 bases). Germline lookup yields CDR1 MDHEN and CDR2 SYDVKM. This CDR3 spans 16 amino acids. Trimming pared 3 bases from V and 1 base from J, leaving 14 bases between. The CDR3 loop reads CASSFWQGGGTDTQYF. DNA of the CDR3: TGTGCCAGCAGTTTCTGGCAGGGGGGAGGCACAGATACGCAGTATTTT.

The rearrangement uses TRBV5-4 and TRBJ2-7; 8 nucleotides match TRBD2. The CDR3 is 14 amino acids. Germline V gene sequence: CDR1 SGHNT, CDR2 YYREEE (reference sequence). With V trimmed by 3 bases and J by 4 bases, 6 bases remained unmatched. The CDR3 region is CASSSGGGRYEQYF. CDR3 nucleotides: TGTGCCAGCAGCTCCGGGGGGGGTCGGTACGAGCAGTACTTC.

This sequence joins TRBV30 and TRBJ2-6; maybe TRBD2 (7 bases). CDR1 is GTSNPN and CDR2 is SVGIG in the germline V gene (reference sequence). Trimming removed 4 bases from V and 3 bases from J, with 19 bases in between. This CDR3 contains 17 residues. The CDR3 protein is CAWNKGGVFGGANVLTF. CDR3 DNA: TGTGCCTGGAATAAAGGGGGGGTTTTTGGTGGGGCCAACGTCCTGACTTTC.

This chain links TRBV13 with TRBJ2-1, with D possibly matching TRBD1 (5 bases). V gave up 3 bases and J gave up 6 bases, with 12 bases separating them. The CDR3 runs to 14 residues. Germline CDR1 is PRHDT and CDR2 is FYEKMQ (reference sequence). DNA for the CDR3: TGTGCCAGCAGCTTGTATCAGGGTACCAATGAGCAGTTCTTC. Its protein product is CASSLYQGTNEQFF.

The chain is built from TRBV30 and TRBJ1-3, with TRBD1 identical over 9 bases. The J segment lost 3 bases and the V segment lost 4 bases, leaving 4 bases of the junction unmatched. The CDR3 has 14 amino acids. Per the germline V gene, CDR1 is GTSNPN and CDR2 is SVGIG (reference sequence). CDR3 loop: CAWMDRGGGNTIYF. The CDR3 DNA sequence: TGTGCCTGGATGGACAGGGGAGGTGGAAACACCATATATTTT. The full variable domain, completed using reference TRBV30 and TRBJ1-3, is SQTIHQWPATLVQPVGSPLSLECTVEGTSNPNLYWYRQAAGRGLQLLFYSVGIGQISSEVPQNLSASRPQDRQFILSSKKLLLSDSGFYLCAWMDRGGGNTIYFGEGSWLTVV.

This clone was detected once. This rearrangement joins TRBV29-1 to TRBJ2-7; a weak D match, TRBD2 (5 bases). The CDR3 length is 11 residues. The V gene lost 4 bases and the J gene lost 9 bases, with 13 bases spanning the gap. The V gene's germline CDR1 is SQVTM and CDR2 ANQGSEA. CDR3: CSVGSGIGQYF. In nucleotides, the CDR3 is TGCAGCGTTGGGAGCGGAATCGGGCAGTACTTC.

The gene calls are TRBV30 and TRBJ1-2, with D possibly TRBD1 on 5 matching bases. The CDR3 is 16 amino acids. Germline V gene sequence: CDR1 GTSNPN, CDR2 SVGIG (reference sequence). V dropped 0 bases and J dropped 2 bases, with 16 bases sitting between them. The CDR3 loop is CAWSVPGQLTNYGYTF. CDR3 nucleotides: TGTGCCTGGAGTGTACCTGGACAACTTACAAACTATGGCTACACCTTC.

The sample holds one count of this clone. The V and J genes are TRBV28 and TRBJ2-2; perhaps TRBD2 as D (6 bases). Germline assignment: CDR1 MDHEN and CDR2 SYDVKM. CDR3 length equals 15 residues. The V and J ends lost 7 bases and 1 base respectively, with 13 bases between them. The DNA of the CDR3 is TGTGCCAGCACCCCCGGGGGAGGGAACACCGGGGAGCTGTTTTTT. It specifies CASTPGGGNTGELFF.

The CDR3 reads CASSFGSDNSPLHF. The CDR3 DNA is TGTGCCAGCAGCTTCGGCAGCGATAATTCACCCCTCCACTTT. The gene calls are TRBV7-9 and TRBJ1-6; the D is unclear. V lost 3 bases, J lost 5 bases, and 8 bases lay in between. The CDR3 length is 14 residues. The germline CDR1 and CDR2 sequences are SEHNR and FQNEAQ (reference sequence). The full variable domain, completed using reference TRBV7-9 and TRBJ1-6, is DTGVSQNPRHKITKRGQNVTFRCDPISEHNRLYWYRQTLGQGPEFLTYFQNEAQLEKSRLLSDRFSAERPKGSFSTLEIQRTEQGDSAMYLCASSFGSDNSPLHFGNGTRLTVT.

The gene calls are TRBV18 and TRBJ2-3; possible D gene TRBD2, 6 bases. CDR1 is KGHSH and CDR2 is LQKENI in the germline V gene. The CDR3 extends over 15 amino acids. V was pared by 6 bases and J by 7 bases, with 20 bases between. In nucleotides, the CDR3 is TGTGCCAGCTCTCTATCCGGGAGCGCCCAAAATACGCAGTATTTT. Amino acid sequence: CASSLSGSAQNTQYF.

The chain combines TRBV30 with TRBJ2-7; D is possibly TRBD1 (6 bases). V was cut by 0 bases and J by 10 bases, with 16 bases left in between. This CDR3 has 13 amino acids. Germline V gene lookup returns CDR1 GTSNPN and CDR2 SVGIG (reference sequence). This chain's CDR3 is CAWSVRWGQGQYF. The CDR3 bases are TGTGCCTGGAGTGTACGATGGGGGCAGGGTCAGTACTTC. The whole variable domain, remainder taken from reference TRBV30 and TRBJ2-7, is SQTIHQWPATLVQPVGSPLSLECTVEGTSNPNLYWYRQAAGRGLQLLFYSVGIGQISSEVPQNLSASRPQDRQFILSSKKLLLSDSGFYLCAWSVRWGQGQYFGPGTRLTVT.

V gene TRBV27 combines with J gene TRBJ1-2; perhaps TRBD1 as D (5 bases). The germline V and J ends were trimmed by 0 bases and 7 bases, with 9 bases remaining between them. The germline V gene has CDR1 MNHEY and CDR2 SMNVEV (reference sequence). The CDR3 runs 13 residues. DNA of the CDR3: TGTGCCAGCAGTTTATCAACAGGTTTTGGCTACACCTTC. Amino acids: CASSLSTGFGYTF.

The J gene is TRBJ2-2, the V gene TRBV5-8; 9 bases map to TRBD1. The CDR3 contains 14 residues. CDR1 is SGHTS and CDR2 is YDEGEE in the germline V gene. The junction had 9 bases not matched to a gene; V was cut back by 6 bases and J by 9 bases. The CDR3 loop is CASNLGQGPRELFF. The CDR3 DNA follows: TGTGCCAGCAACCTGGGACAGGGCCCTCGGGAGCTGTTTTTT.

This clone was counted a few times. The CDR3, as DNA: TGTGCCAGCAGGCACGGAGATAGCAATCAGCCCCAGCATTTT. Translated, it gives CASRHGDSNQPQHF. The chain joins TRBV6-5 to TRBJ1-5; D is unresolved. The CDR3 spans 14 residues. Germline V gene sequence: CDR1 MNHEY, CDR2 SVGAGI. V lost 6 bases and J 0 bases, leaving 9 bases between the germline ends.